The following is a T cell receptor beta chain sequence with its context. This clone was found once. Its antigen has not been determined. Qualities for individual bases were not recorded, and no much larger clone is one base off. Other DNA sequences from this sample encode an identical CDR3 as well. This specimen belongs to a study of shared clonotypes between healthy human individuals (dated by TCRdb to about 2020). The study in broad terms: A few men and two women, aged 18 to 49 years, made up the cohort. For each donor, CD4 naive and CD4 memory were each run on three plates, CD8 naive on two plates, and CD8 memory on one plate. To estimate repertoire size and how much clonotype sharing occurs between individuals, the study deeply sequenced the blood TCR repertoires of about 5 healthy adults. Libraries were prepared and TCR repertoires were sequenced by different laboratories using diverse techniques, in order to increase sequencing depth and limit assay-specific biases. Each donor's leukapheresis produced roughly between about 0.8 and 8.9 billion PBMCs.

The investigation overall reported the following: Incomplete sequencing was indicated by rarefaction of sorted-subset datasets, despite the large sequencing depth. The genetic and exposure-history diversity represented was limited by the small number of donors. Estimated clonotype richness was generally larger for naive than for memory subsets. Across a handful of donors, around 5.4% of naive CD4, approximately 3.6% of naive CD8, 2% to 2.5% of memory CD4, and approximately 0.4% of memory CD8 clonotypes were shared. Pairwise subsampling indicated that sequencing depth was expected to affect the degree of clonotype sharing among donors. Compared with non-shared clonotypes, the clonotypes found in all four sorted-subset donors had higher generation probabilities. Sampling was restricted to blood, and TCR repertoires in tissues likely differ from the TCR repertoires found in blood.

TCR CDR3 regions were amplified from genomic DNA by multiplex PCR using the deep immunoSEQ assay. For each cell subset, the extracted genomic DNA was distributed evenly across all wells of several immunoSEQ 96-well plates, and each plate served as one replicate. For sorted subsets, around 0.2 ug genomic DNA, equal to approximately 30,000 T cell genomes, was loaded into each replicate PCR. Purified libraries were quantified with a Qubit 3.0 fluorometer, sized on a Bioanalyzer 2100, and re-quantified with the KAPA Library Quantification kit. A separate single-read 150-cycle Illumina NextSeq 550 flow cell was used to sequence each immunoSEQ 96-well plate. As for how the authors treated the data: Because only junctional sequences without quality scores were contained in the immunoSEQ output, filtering matching that applied to full-length reads could not be performed. Sequences were annotated with PyIR, a Python wrapper for IgBLAST v1.9, and V/J genes and CDR3 were assigned using IMGT germline references. Reads were filtered out if the reads had weak V/J assignments (E-value above 1e-6), no CDR3, stop codons, out-of-frame junctions, or ambiguous translated residues. V3J clonotypes were defined by identical inferred V gene, J gene, and CDR3 amino acid sequence. Percentage overlap between repertoires was calculated by dividing the number of shared unique clonotypes by the size of the smaller repertoire. RTK rarefaction, the Chao1 estimator, and Recon v2.1 estimates of unobserved clonotypes were used to assess repertoire richness. OLGA was used to compute generation probabilities for all TCRbeta clonotypes that the gDNA method yielded from four donors. In TCRdb, the immuneACCESS table is reduced to in-frame sequences with V and J assigned. These tables do not hold every clone; where another copy was compared, an unresolved V gene accounts for under half, and the others remain unexplained. That table gives V, J and clone size, and the DNA gave D and trimming. The sample has around 1,000,000 clones on record, 60% to 80% of them singletons. Of the sample, roughly 0.9% falls within the top ten clones.

The donors were healthy, HIV-negative adults who had no recently reported acute infections or vaccinations. Every donor was a Caucasian adult residing in Nashville, Tennessee, USA. CD4+ T cells were enriched through magnetic negative selection, after which naive cells were positively selected on CD45RA and the remaining negative fraction served as the memory subset. After blood collection by leukapheresis, PBMCs were isolated using Ficoll-Histopaque density gradient centrifugation and then cryopreserved in the vapor phase of liquid nitrogen. Analytical flow cytometry was used to check the purity and quantity of each magnetically sorted T cell population. Each sorted fraction had its genomic DNA isolated and then quantified by UV absorbance on a Nanodrop 2000c. The origin of this receptor is a man aged 18 to 30 in good health. Some clones in this sample may be carry-over from other donors' samples. Specimen: memory CD4+ T cells from PBMCs. The sample's cell subset or site label, decoded: CD45RA-negative fraction.

The nucleotides are TGTGCCAGCAGCTTAGTAGGGGGCAGGGTTGGTAATCAGCCCCAGCATTTT. Its translation is CASSLVGGRVGNQPQHF. Recombination connected TRBV7-9 to TRBJ1-5; TRBD1 matches 7 bases in the middle. From the cysteine up to the phenylalanine, the CDR3 has a length of 17 residues. The kept DNA is CDR3 alone, 51 bases in frame from the first base. CDR1 SEHNR and CDR2 FQNEAQ are derived from the germline V gene (reference sequence). From V the trimming removes 1 base and from J it removes 4 bases, while the gene matches leave 10 bases of the junction unaccounted for.